Shown below are 2 T cell receptor beta chains from a single sample sequenced in a study of OX40 agonist ivuxolimab in advanced cancers. Sequencing used immunoSEQ multiplex PCR; TCRdb keeps in-frame clones, though not all of them. Of some 69,000 clones in the sample, just over 90% were seen once. The sequenced sample was CD4+ or CD8+ T cells sorted from blood, obtained in a trial of the OX40 agonist ivuxolimab. These receptors originate from an adult with an advanced solid tumor such as melanoma, head and neck, liver or kidney cancer.

The V gene is TRBV11-2, the J gene TRBJ2-1; D is ambiguous. The germline V and J ends were trimmed by 5 bases and 2 bases, with 1 base remaining between them. Germline V lookup: CDR1 SGHAT, CDR2 FQNNGV. This CDR3 region has 11 residues. The CDR3: CASSPYNEQFF. CDR3 nucleotides: TGTGCCAGCAGCCCCTACAATGAGCAGTTCTTC.

The sample holds one count of this clone. The chain recombines TRBV7-9 with TRBJ1-1; no clear D. Germline V lookup: CDR1 SEHNR, CDR2 FQNEAQ (reference sequence). The CDR3 covers 15 residues. Trimming left V 5 bases short and J 2 bases short, with 15 bases between. CDR3 sequence: CASSPLSDLNTEAFF. The CDR3 DNA follows: TGTGCCAGCAGCCCCTTGTCGGACCTAAACACTGAAGCTTTCTTT.